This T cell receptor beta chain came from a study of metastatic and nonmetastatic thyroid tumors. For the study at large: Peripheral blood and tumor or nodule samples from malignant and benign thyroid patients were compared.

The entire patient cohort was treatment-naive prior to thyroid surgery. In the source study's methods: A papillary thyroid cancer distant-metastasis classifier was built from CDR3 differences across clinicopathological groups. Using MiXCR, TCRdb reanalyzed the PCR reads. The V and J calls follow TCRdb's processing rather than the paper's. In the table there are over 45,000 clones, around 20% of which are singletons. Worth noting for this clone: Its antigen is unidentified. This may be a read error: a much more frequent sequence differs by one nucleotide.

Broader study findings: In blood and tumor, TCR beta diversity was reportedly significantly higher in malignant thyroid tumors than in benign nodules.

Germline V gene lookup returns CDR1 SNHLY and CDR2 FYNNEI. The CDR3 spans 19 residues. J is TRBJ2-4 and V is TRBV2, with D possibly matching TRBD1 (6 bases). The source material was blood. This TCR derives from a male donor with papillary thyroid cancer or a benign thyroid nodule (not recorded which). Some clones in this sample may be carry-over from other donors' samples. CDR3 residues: CASSEVGTRGGKAKNIQYF. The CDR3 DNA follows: TGTGCCAGCAGCGAAGTTGGGACACGGGGCGGCAAAGCCAAAAACATTCAGTACTTC.